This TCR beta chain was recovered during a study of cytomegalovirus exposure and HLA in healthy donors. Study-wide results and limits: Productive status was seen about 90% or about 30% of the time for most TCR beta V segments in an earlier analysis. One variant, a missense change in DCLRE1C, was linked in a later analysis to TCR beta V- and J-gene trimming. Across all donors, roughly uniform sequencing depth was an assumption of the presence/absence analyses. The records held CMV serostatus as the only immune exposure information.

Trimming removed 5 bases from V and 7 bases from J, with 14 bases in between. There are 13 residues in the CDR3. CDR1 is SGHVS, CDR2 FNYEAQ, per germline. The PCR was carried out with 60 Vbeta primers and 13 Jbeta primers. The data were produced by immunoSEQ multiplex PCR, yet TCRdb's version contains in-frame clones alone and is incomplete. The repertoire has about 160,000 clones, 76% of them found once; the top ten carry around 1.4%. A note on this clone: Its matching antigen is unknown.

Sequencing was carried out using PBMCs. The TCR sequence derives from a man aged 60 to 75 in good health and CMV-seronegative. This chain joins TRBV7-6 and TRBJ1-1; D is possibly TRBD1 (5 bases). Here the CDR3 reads CASSANRRGEAFF. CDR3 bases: TGTGCCAGCAGCGCCAACAGGAGGGGTGAAGCTTTCTTT.